Shown below are 19 T cell receptor beta chains from a single sample sequenced in a study of T cell responses to AZD1222 COVID-19 vaccine. Repertoires were generated with immunoSEQ multiplex PCR, while TCRdb's copy carries only in-frame clones and drops some. This table has roughly 120,000 clones, roughly 88% appearing once. The sequencing used peripheral blood, collected on day 0 of AZD1222 vaccination. The source is an adult in good health.

The chain combines TRBV4-3 with TRBJ1-5; no firm D call. This CDR3 is built from 16 residues. With 0 bases removed from V and 1 base from J, the gap between germline ends came to 10 bases. CDR1 LGHNA and CDR2 YSLEER come from the germline V gene. CDR3 loop: CASSQESQPSNQPQHF. The CDR3 DNA reads as TGCGCCAGCAGCCAAGAAAGCCAGCCCAGCAATCAGCCCCAGCATTTT.

Only one count was recorded for this clone. The rearrangement uses TRBV2 and TRBJ1-2; weak D call: TRBD1 (5 bases). The V gene's germline CDR1 is SNHLY and CDR2 FYNNEI. CDR3 length equals 13 residues. V was trimmed by 7 bases and J by 4 bases, leaving 13 bases between them. This CDR3 is CASILGAGYGYTF. DNA of the CDR3: TGTGCCAGCATCCTTGGGGCCGGCTATGGCTACACCTTC.

The chain couples TRBV6-1 to TRBJ1-2; D is undetermined. V lost 3 bases and J lost 2, with 13 bases in between. Germline V lookup: CDR1 MNHNS, CDR2 SASEGT. This CDR3 region has 15 residues. This chain's CDR3 is CASSDPDRLNYGYTF. For the CDR3, the DNA is TGTGCCAGCAGTGACCCGGACCGACTGAACTATGGCTACACCTTC.

A single count supports this clone. The chain joins TRBV2 to TRBJ1-1, with D uncertain. The length of the CDR3 is 14 residues. V was cut by 3 bases and J by 4 bases, with 12 bases left in between. Per germline, CDR1 SNHLY and CDR2 FYNNEI. The CDR3 region is CASSDGLWRTEAFF. CDR3 DNA sequence: TGTGCCAGCAGTGATGGACTCTGGCGCACTGAAGCTTTCTTT.

The chain links TRBV19 to TRBJ1-5, with D unclear. CDR3 length equals 14 residues. In germline, CDR1 is LNHDA, CDR2 SQIVND (reference sequence). V lost 9 bases, J lost 0 bases, and 12 bases lay in between. CDR3 protein: CASTGRHSNQPQHF. CDR3 DNA sequence: TGTGCCAGCACCGGGAGACATAGCAATCAGCCCCAGCATTTT.

The chain uses TRBV7-9 and TRBJ1-1, with a weak D call TRBD1 (6 bases). This CDR3 is built from 14 residues. V gave up 5 bases and J gave up 1 base, with 11 bases separating them. Per the germline V gene, CDR1 is SEHNR and CDR2 is FQNEAQ (reference sequence). The CDR3 region has the DNA TGTGCCAGCAGCCGGAGACAGGCGAACACTGAAGCTTTCTTT. Protein product: CASSRRQANTEAFF.

The chain links TRBV5-6 to TRBJ1-5, with 10 bases matching TRBD1. Germline CDR1 reads SGHDT; CDR2 reads YYEEEE. V lost 3 bases and J lost 2; bases outside the gene matches: 2. The CDR3 is made up of 15 amino acids. The DNA of the CDR3 is TGTGCCAGCAGCTGGGGGACAGGGGGCAATCAGCCCCAGCATTTT. Amino acids: CASSWGTGGNQPQHF.

The gene calls are TRBV3-1 (or the pseudogene TRBV3-2) and TRBJ2-3; 8 nucleotides line up with TRBD2. Germline CDR1 and CDR2: LGHDT and YNNKEL (reference sequence). This CDR3 has 15 amino acids. The V and J ends lost 4 bases and 4 bases, in that order; junction bases with no gene match: 7. The CDR3 DNA reads TGTGCCAGCAGCCTCCCCGGGGGGGCGGCAGATACGCAGTATTTT. This sequence encodes CASSLPGGAADTQYF.

This sequence joins TRBV5-5 and TRBJ1-1, with D hard to call. Germline V gene sequence: CDR1 SGHKS, CDR2 YYEKEE (reference sequence). CDR3 size: 16 residues. The V and J ends lost 2 bases and 3 bases respectively, with 17 bases between them. In nucleotides, the CDR3 is TGTGCCAGCAGCTTAGGCCACCAACCCTCTTACACTGAAGCTTTCTTT. It specifies CASSLGHQPSYTEAFF.

The chain uses TRBV27 and TRBJ1-2; TRBD1 is a possible D gene (5 bases). The ends were cut back, 5 bases at V and 7 bases at J, with 11 bases in the middle. The CDR3 contains 12 residues. CDR1 and CDR2 (germline): MNHEY, SMNVEV (reference sequence). The CDR3 nucleotides are TGTGCCAGCAGTCCGGGGACGCTTGGCTACACCTTC. This encodes CASSPGTLGYTF.

V is TRBV18 and J is TRBJ1-4; 9 bases agree with TRBD1. Trimming cost V 6 bases and J 8 bases; bases outside gene matches: 7. The CDR3 sequence is 14 residues long. CDR1 KGHSH and CDR2 LQKENI come from the germline V gene. The CDR3 DNA reads as TGTGCCAGCTCTCAGGACAGGGGAATGGAAAAACTGTTTTTT. Translating gives CASSQDRGMEKLFF.

The gene calls are TRBV7-9 and TRBJ1-1; D gene uncertain. The CDR3 length is 11 residues. With 5 bases removed from V and 6 bases from J, the gap between germline ends came to 7 bases. Germline loops: CDR1 SEHNR, CDR2 FQNEAQ (reference sequence). Here the CDR3 reads CASSRKSEAFF. CDR3 in DNA: TGTGCCAGCAGCCGCAAGTCTGAAGCTTTCTTT.

The chain has TRBV19 and TRBJ2-5; D is possibly TRBD1 (6 bases). This CDR3 is built from 12 residues. V was cut by 6 bases and J by 5 bases, with 10 bases left in between. The germline V gene encodes CDR1 LNHDA and CDR2 SQIVND (reference sequence). CDR3 residues: CASSVRGETQYF. The CDR3 region has the DNA TGTGCCAGTAGCGTCAGGGGCGAGACCCAGTACTTC.

This clone was seen only once. The rearrangement uses TRBV6-6 and TRBJ2-5, with 9 nucleotides matching TRBD1. CDR1 is MNHNY and CDR2 is SVGAGI in the germline V gene (reference sequence). With 0 bases clipped from V and 5 bases from J, the junction kept 4 bases outside the gene matches. There are 15 residues in the CDR3. CDR3 sequence (DNA): TGTGCCAGCAGTTACTCGAGGACAGGGGTCGAGACCCAGTACTTC. Its translation is CASSYSRTGVETQYF.

The J gene is TRBJ1-3, the V gene TRBV9; D is ambiguous. V lost 4 bases and J 7 bases, leaving 21 bases between the germline ends. There are 16 residues in the CDR3. Germline assignment: CDR1 SGDLS and CDR2 YYNGEE. The CDR3 bases are TGTGCCAGCAGCCCCCCCTATGGGATAGGGAGGAACACCATATATTTT. Protein product: CASSPPYGIGRNTIYF. Together with reference TRBV9 and TRBJ1-3, the CDR3 gives the full variable domain: DSGVTQTPKHLITATGQRVTLRCSPRSGDLSVYWYQQSLDQGLQFLIQYYNGEERAKGNILERFSAQQFPDLHSELNLSSLELGDSALYFCASSPPYGIGRNTIYFGEGSWLTVV.

As DNA, the CDR3 is TGTGCCAGCAGCTCGGGAGACAGGGGTAAAACTGAAGCTTTCTTT. This sequence encodes CASSSGDRGKTEAFF. J is TRBJ1-1 and V is TRBV5-4; 8 bases align to TRBD1. The CDR3 length is 15 residues. CDR1 and CDR2 from the germline V gene are SGHNT and YYREEE (reference sequence). J lost 5 bases, V lost 3 bases, and 9 bases had no gene match.

A remark on this clone: At one of its ends the junction is not consistent with the germline gene, which may arise from a read error. CDR3 protein: CASSPSGEAPYEQYF. The CDR3 DNA sequence: TGTGCTAGCAGCCCCTCGGGGGAGGCTCCTTACGAGCAGTACTTC. The genes are TRBV7-7 and TRBJ2-7, with D tentatively TRBD2 (6 bases). The CDR3 is 15 residues long. Germline loops: CDR1 SSHAT, CDR2 FNYEAQ (reference sequence).

V usage is TRBV6-4 and J usage is TRBJ1-1; D gene uncertain. Trimming left V 2 bases short and J 1 base short, with 5 bases between. CDR3 length: 13 amino acids. Per the germline V gene, CDR1 is MRHNA and CDR2 is SNTAGT. CDR3 nucleotide sequence: TGTGCCAGCAGTGACGACGCGAACACTGAAGCTTTCTTT. The encoded protein is CASSDDANTEAFF.

This chain links TRBV6-5 with TRBJ1-1; D is uncertain. Germline loops: CDR1 MNHEY, CDR2 SVGAGI. The CDR3 totals 14 residues. Trimming pared 7 bases from V and 5 bases from J, leaving 17 bases between. The DNA for the CDR3 is TGTGCCAGCACCCTGGGAGGGTCGGAAACTGAAGCTTTCTTT. Its protein is CASTLGGSETEAFF.